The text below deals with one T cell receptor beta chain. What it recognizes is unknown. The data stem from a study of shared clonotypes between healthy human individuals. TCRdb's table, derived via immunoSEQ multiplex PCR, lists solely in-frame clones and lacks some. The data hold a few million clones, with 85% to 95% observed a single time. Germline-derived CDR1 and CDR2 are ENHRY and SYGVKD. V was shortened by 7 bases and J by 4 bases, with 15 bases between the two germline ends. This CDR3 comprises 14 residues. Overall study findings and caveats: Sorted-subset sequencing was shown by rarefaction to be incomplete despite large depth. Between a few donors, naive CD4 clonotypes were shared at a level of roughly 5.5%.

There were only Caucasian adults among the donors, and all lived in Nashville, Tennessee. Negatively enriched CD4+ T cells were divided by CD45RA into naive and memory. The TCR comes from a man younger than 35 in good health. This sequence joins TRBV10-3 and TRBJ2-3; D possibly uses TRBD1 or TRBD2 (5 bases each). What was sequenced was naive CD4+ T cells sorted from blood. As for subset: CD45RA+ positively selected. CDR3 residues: CAIKGTGRADTQYF. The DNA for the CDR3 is TGTGCCATCAAGGGGACCGGGCGGGCAGATACGCAGTATTTT.